This TCR beta chain was found in a study of T-cell reconstitution after alpha-beta-depleted transplantation in children. Findings of the study overall: The main origin of T-cell counts and diversity one year after transplant was newly produced T cells. As was reported, about two months after transplant, alpha-beta T cells came from several hundred expanded graft clones. The study traced high day-60 TCRbeta diversity in some patients to surviving recipient T cells and thymic progenitors.

This sample's TCRbeta library carried unique molecular identifier barcodes. MiXCR was run by TCRdb on the PCR reads, yielding one entry per CDR3 protein. The top ten hold about 2.2% of the sample, which has about 600,000 distinct CDR3 sequences, over 10% seen once. CDR1 is SQVTM, CDR2 ANQGSEA, per germline. The CDR3 contains 15 residues when both ends are counted. Details on this clonotype: Its specificity is unknown. The DNA is left out, because the CDR3 cannot be placed on it with certainty; the CDR3 is given as TCRdb lists it.

The chain uses TRBV29-1 and TRBJ2-3; no DNA check was done on the table's D call, TRBD2. This TCR was recovered from a male patient under 18 who had a stem cell transplant for acute myeloid leukemia, so the T cells may come from the graft donor. Sequencing used PBMCs, mostly from graft donor cells, obtained 360 days after TCRalphabeta/CD19-depleted stem cell transplant. The CDR3 is CSVGGGTSGATRAYF.